What follows describes a single TCR beta chain. Sequencing used immunoSEQ multiplex PCR; TCRdb keeps in-frame clones, though not all of them. The sample gives over 100,000 clones, about 90% of which show up once; 2% to 3% is in the top ten. This entry belongs to a study of control samples from healthy donors and cancer patients. The receptor comes from a woman aged 18-35 years in good health. Source material: blood.

The CDR3 DNA follows: TGTGCCAGCAGCTTGGTTGGTCGGGTTGCGCAAGAGACCCAGTACTTC. Translated, it gives CASSLVGRVAQETQYF. The rearrangement uses TRBV5-5 and TRBJ2-5; D is undetermined. This CDR3 has 16 amino acids. Germline loops: CDR1 SGHKS, CDR2 YYEKEE (reference sequence). Trimming took off 0 bases at V and 2 bases at J, with 14 bases between the two ends.